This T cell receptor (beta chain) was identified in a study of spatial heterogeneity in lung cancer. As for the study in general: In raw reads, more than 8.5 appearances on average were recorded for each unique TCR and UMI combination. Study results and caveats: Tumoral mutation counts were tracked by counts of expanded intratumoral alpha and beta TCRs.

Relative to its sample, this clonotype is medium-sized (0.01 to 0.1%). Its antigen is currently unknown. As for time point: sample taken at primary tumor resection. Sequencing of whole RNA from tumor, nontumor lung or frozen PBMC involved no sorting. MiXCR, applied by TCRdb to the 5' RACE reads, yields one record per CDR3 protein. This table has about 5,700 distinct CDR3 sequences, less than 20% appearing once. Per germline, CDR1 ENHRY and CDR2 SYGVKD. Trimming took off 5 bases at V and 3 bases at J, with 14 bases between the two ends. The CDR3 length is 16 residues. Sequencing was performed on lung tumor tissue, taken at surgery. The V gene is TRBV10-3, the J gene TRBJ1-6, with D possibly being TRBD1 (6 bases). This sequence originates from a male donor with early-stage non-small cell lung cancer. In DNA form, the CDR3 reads TGTGCCATCAGTCTACAGGGTGGGGTCTATAATTCACCCCTCCACTTT. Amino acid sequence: CAISLQGGVYNSPLHF.